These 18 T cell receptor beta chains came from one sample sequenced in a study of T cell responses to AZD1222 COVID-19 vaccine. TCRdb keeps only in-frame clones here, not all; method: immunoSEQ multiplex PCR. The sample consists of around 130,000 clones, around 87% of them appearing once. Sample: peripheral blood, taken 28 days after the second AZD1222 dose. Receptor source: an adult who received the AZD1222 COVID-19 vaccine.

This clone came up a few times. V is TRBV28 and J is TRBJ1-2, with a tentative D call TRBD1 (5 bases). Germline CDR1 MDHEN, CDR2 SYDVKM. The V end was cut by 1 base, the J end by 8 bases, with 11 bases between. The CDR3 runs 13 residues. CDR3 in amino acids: CASSLSGVEGYTF. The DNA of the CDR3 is TGTGCCAGCAGTTTATCGGGGGTGGAGGGCTACACCTTC.

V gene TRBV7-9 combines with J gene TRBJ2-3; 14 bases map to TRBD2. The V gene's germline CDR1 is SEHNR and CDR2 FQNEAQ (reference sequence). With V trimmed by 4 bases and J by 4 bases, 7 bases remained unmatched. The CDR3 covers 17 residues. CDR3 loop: CASSSGLAGVPPDTQYF. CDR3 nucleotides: TGTGCCAGCAGCTCGGGACTAGCGGGGGTACCCCCAGATACGCAGTATTTT. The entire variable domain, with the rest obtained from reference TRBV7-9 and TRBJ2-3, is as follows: DTGVSQNPRHKITKRGQNVTFRCDPISEHNRLYWYRQTLGQGPEFLTYFQNEAQLEKSRLLSDRFSAERPKGSFSTLEIQRTEQGDSAMYLCASSSGLAGVPPDTQYFGPGTRLTVL.

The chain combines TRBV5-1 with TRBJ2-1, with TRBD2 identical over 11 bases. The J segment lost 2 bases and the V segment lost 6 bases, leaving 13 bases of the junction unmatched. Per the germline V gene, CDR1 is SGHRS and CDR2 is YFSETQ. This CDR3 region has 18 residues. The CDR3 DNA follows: TGCGCCAGCAATTCCGGCCTTATTAGCGGGGGGGCCTACAATGAGCAGTTCTTC. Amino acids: CASNSGLISGGAYNEQFF.

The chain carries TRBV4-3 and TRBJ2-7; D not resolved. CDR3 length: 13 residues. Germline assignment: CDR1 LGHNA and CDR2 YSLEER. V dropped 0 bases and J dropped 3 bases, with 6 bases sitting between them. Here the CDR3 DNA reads TGCGCCAGCAGCCAAGAAGTCAGCTACGAGCAGTACTTC. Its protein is CASSQEVSYEQYF.

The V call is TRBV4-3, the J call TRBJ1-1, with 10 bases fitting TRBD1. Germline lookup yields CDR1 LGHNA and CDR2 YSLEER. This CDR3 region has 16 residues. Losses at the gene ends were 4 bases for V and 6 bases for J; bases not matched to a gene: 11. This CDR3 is CASSLQPGQGISEAFF. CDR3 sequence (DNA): TGCGCCAGCAGCCTTCAGCCGGGACAGGGGATTTCTGAAGCTTTCTTT.

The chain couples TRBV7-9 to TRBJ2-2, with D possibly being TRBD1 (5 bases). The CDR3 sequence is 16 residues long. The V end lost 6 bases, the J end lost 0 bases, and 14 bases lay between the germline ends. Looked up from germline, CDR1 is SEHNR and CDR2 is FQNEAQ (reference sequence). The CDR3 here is CASRVRTGANTGELFF. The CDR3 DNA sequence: TGTGCCAGCAGGGTCCGTACAGGAGCGAACACCGGGGAGCTGTTTTTT.

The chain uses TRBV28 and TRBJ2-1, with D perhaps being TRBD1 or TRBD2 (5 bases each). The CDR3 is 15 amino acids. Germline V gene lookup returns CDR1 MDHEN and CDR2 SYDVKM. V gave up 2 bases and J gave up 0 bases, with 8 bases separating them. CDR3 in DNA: TGTGCCAGCAGTTTAGGGACCTTCTCCTACAATGAGCAGTTCTTC. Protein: CASSLGTFSYNEQFF. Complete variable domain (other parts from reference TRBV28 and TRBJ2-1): DVKVTQSSRYLVKRTGEKVFLECVQDMDHENMFWYRQDPGLGLRLIYFSYDVKMKEKGDIPEGYSVSREKKERFSLILESASTNQTSMYLCASSLGTFSYNEQFFGPGTRLTVL.

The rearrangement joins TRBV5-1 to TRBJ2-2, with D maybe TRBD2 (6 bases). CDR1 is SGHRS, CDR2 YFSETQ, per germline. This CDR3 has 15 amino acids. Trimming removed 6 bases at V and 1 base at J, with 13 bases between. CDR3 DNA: TGCGCCAGCACTCTTCGGGGGAAGAACACCGGGGAGCTGTTTTTT. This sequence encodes CASTLRGKNTGELFF.

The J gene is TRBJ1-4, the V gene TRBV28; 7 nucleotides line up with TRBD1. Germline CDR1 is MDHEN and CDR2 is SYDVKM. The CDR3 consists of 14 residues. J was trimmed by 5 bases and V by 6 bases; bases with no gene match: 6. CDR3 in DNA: TGTGCCAGCAGGCCCGGGACAGACAATGAAAAACTGTTTTTT. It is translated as CASRPGTDNEKLFF.

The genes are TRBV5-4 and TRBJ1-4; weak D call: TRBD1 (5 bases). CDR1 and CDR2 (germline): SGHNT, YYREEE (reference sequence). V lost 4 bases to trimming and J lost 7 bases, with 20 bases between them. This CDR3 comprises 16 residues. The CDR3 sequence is CASSQRGQGMGEKLFF. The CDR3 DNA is TGTGCCAGCAGCCAAAGAGGCCAGGGTATGGGTGAAAAACTGTTTTTT. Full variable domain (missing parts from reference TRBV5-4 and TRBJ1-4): ETGVTQSPTHLIKTRGQQVTLRCSSQSGHNTVSWYQQALGQGPQFIFQYYREEENGRGNFPPRFSGLQFPNYSSELNVNALELDDSALYLCASSQRGQGMGEKLFFGSGTQLSVL.

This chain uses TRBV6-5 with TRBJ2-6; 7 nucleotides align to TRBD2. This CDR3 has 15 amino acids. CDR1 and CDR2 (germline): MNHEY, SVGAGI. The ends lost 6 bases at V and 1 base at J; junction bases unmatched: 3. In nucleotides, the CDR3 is TGTGCCAGCAGAGTGGGGGGGTCTGGGGCCAACGTCCTGACTTTC. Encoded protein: CASRVGGSGANVLTF.

The CDR3 sequence: CASSRDRGNTEAFF. CDR3 in DNA: TGTGCCAGCAGCCGAGACAGGGGGAACACTGAAGCTTTCTTT. This chain connects TRBV4-2 to TRBJ1-1; TRBD1 aligns across 8 bases. Germline CDR1 is LGHNA and CDR2 is YNFKEQ. With V trimmed by 4 bases and J by 1 base, 2 bases remained unmatched. The CDR3 runs to 14 residues.

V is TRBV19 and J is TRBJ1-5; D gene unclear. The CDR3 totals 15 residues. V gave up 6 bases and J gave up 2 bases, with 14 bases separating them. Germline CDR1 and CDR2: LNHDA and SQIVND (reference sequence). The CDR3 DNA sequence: TGTGCCAGTAGCTCAGCCACCCGAGGCAATCAGCCCCAGCATTTT. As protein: CASSSATRGNQPQHF.

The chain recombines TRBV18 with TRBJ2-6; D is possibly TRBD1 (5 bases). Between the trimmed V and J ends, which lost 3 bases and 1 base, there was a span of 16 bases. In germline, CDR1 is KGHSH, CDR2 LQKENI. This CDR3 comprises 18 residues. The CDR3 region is CASSPRQLTLSGANVLTF. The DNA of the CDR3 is TGTGCCAGCTCACCCCGACAGTTAACTCTATCTGGGGCCAACGTCCTGACTTTC.

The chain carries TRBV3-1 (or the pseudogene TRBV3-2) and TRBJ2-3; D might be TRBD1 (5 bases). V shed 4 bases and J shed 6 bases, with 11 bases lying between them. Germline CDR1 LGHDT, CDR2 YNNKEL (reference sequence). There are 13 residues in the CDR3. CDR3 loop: CASSPRHRDTQYF. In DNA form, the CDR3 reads TGTGCCAGCAGCCCCCGGCACAGGGATACGCAGTATTTT.

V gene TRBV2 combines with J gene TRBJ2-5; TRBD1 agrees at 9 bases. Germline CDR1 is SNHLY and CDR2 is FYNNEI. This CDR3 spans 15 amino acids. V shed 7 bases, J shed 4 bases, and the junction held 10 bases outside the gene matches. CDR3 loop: CASKAGTGRRETQYF. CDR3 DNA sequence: TGTGCCAGCAAAGCCGGGACAGGGCGGCGAGAGACCCAGTACTTC.

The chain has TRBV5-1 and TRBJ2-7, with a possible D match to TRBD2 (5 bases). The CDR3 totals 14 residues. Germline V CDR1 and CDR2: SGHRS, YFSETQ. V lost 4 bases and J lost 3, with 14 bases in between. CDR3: CASSTEPGFYEQYF. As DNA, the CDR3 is TGCGCCAGCAGCACAGAACCGGGGTTCTACGAGCAGTACTTC.

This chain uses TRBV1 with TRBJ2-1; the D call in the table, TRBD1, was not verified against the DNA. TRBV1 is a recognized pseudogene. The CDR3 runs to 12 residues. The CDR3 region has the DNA TGCACCAGCAGCCAGGGCACTCATGAGCAGTTCTTC. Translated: CTSSQGTHEQFF.